This T cell receptor (beta chain) comes out of a study of blood T cell repertoires in COVID-19. Measured with immunoSEQ multiplex PCR; TCRdb has only the in-frame clones, and not every one. The table includes 360,000 or so clones, roughly 84% detected once. CDR1 and CDR2 from the germline V gene are SGDLS and YYNGEE. V was trimmed by 5 bases and J by 9 bases, leaving 16 bases between them. There are 13 residues in the CDR3. The clonotype comes from a woman in her 30s who had recovered from COVID-19. The sample comprised PBMCs or T cells enriched from blood (not recorded which). This chain joins TRBV9 and TRBJ2-3; D might be TRBD2 (6 bases). The CDR3 reads CASSTGGKRTQYF. CDR3 sequence (DNA): TGTGCCAGCAGTACCGGAGGGAAGCGGACGCAGTATTTT.